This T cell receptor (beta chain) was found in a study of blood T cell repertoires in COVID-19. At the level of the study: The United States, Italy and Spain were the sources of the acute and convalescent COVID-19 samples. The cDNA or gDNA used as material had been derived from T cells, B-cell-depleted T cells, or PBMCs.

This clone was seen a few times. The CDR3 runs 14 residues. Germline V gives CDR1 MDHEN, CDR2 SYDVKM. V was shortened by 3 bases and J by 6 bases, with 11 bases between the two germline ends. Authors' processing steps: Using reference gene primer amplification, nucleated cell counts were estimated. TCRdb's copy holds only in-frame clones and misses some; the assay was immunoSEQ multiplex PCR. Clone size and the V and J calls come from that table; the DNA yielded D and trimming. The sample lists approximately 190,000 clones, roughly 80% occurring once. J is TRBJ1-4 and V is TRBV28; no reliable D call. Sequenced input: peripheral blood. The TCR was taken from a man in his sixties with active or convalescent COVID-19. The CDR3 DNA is TGTGCCAGCAGTTTGACGGCAGCGGATGAAAAACTGTTTTTT. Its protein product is CASSLTAADEKLFF.